The next 6 T cell receptor beta chains were all read from a single sample in a study of human T cells and chemical hapten exposure. From the RACE reads, TCRdb called clonotypes with MiXCR, one entry per CDR3 protein. The sample lists over 70,000 distinct CDR3 sequences, 8.5% seen once, with roughly 3.8% in the top ten. Time point described: patch test 2, 6 weeks after DPC sensitization. Treatment described: therapeutic diphenylcyclopropenone sensitization with weekly scalp DPC. The sequencing here drew on whole blood, taken in connection with sensitization to the hapten diphenylcyclopropenone (DPC). The receptors shown here come from a woman between 45 and 60 years old with alopecia areata. Some clones in this sample may be carry-over from other donors' samples.

The chain combines TRBV19 with TRBJ2-3; 8 bases fit TRBD1. Germline V CDR1 and CDR2: LNHDA, SQIVND (reference sequence). The junction had 6 bases not matched to a gene; V was cut back by 4 bases and J by 3 bases. The CDR3 is 15 amino acids. The CDR3 bases are TGTGCCAGTAGTAGGGGACAGGTGGGAACAGATACGCAGTATTTT. This sequence encodes CASSRGQVGTDTQYF.

In its sample, this clonotype was seen a few times. The V call is TRBV4-3, the J call TRBJ2-3, with D possibly being TRBD1 (6 bases). The germline gives CDR1 LGHNA, CDR2 YSLEER. Trimming took off 2 bases at V and 5 bases at J, with 8 bases between the two ends. This CDR3 has 13 residues. The CDR3 loop is CASSQYRVDTQYF. The CDR3 nucleotides are TGCGCCAGCAGCCAATACAGGGTAGATACGCAGTATTTT.

The genes are TRBV2 and TRBJ2-3; 11 bases agree with TRBD2. The CDR3 covers 14 residues. Trimming took 6 bases from V and 4 from J; bases not matched to a gene: 3. Germline V CDR1 and CDR2: SNHLY, FYNNEI. The CDR3 is CASSTSGSADTQYF. The DNA of the CDR3 is TGTGCCAGCAGCACTAGCGGGAGCGCAGATACGCAGTATTTT.

The V call is TRBV6-2 or TRBV6-3, the J call TRBJ1-6; D not resolved. Germline V gene data show CDR1 as MNHEY and CDR2 as SVGEGT. V shed 3 bases and J shed 5 bases, with 8 bases lying between them. The CDR3 covers 14 residues. The CDR3 DNA reads TGTGCCAGCAGTTATTCGCAGGATAATTCACCCCTCCACTTT. It yields the protein CASSYSQDNSPLHF.

This clonotype was found a few times. V is TRBV6-2 or TRBV6-3 and J is TRBJ2-1; D is ambiguous. The CDR3 contains 13 residues. V shed 0 bases and J shed 5 bases, with 5 bases lying between them. In germline, CDR1 is MNHEY, CDR2 SVGEGT. The CDR3 sequence: CASSYSWNNEQFF. The CDR3 coding sequence is TGTGCCAGCAGTTACTCCTGGAACAATGAGCAGTTCTTC.

The gene calls are TRBV11-2 and TRBJ2-3, with D unclear. The CDR3 is 13 residues long. V lost 0 bases, J lost 4 bases, and 5 bases lay in between. The germline V gene encodes CDR1 SGHAT and CDR2 FQNNGV. The chain's CDR3 is CASSLESPDTQYF. In DNA, the CDR3 is TGTGCCAGCAGCTTAGAAAGCCCAGATACGCAGTATTTT.